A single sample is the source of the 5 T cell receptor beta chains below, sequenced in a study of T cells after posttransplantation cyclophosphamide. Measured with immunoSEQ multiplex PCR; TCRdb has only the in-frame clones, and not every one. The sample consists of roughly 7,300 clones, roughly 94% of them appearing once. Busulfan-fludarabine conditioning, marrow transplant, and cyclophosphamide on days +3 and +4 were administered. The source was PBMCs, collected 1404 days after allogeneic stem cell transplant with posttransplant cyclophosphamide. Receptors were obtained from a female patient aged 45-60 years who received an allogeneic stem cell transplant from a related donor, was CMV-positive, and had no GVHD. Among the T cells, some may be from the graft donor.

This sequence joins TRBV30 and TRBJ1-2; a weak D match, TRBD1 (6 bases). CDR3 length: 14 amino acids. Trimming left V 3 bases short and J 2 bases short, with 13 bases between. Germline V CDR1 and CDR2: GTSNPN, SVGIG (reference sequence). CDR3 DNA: TGTGCCTGGAGATGGGGGCCTGGGAACTATGGCTACACCTTC. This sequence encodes CAWRWGPGNYGYTF.

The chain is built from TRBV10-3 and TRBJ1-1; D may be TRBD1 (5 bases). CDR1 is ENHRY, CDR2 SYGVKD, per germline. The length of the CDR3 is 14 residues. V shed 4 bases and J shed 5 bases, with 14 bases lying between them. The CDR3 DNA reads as TGTGCCATCAGTGGATACACCGGGGGGACTGAAGCTTTCTTT. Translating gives CAISGYTGGTEAFF.

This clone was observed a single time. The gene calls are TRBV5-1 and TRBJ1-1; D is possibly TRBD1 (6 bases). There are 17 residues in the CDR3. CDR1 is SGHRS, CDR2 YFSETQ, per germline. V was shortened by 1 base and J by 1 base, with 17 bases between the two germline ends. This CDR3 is CASSLRGGRDGNTEAFF. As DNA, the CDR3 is TGCGCCAGCAGCTTGAGGGGGGGGAGAGACGGGAACACTGAAGCTTTCTTT.

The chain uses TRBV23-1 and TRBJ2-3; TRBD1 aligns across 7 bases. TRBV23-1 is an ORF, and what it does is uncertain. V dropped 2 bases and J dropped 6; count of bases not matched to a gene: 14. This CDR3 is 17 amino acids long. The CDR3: CASSQIALTGKGDTQYF. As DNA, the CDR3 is TGCGCCAGCAGTCAAATCGCCTTGACAGGGAAAGGGGATACGCAGTATTTT.

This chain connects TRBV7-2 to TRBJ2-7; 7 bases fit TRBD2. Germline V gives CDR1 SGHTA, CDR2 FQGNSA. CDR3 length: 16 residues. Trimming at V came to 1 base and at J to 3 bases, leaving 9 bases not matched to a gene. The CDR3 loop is CASSLEGGQGGYEQYF. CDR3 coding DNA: TGTGCCAGCAGCTTAGAGGGAGGGCAGGGTGGCTACGAGCAGTACTTC.